This T cell receptor (beta chain) was observed in a study of blood T cell repertoires in COVID-19. The wider study: Acute-phase and convalescent COVID-19 samples originated in the United States, Italy and Spain. T cells, B-cell-depleted T cells, or PBMCs supplied cDNA or gDNA.

V dropped 4 bases and J dropped 4 bases, with 10 bases sitting between them. Germline V lookup: CDR1 SGDLS, CDR2 YYNGEE. This CDR3 region has 13 residues. In the study's own analysis: Estimates of nucleated cell counts were drawn from the amplification of reference gene primers. The protocol was immunoSEQ multiplex PCR, while the TCRdb copy is restricted to in-frame clones and leaves out a portion. The V and J calls and the clone size are those of that table, but D and trimming were determined from the DNA. The top ten clones hold about 17% of a sample with roughly 120,000 clones, around 82% of them seen once.

The rearrangement links TRBV9 to TRBJ2-3; D is perhaps TRBD2 (5 bases). This TCR was recovered from a woman between 55 and 75 years old with acute or convalescent COVID-19. The sequenced sample was peripheral blood. The CDR3 DNA follows: TGTGCCAGCAGCATCAGGACTGCAGATACGCAGTATTTT. As protein: CASSIRTADTQYF.